These 25 T cell receptor beta chains were sequenced from one sample in a study of tumor and adjacent non-tumor tissue in lung cancer. RNA was extracted from bulk tissue without any cell sorting. The normal lung tissue was taken more than 3 cm from the tumor edge. TCRbeta libraries were built with three rounds of nested PCR, modified from ARM-PCR. Using its own MiXCR run on the multiplex PCR reads, TCRdb lists one record per CDR3 protein. The sample records about 98,000 distinct CDR3 sequences, 75% to 90% being singletons. Sequenced material: distant non-tumor lung tissue. These receptors came from a man aged 55 to 69 with small cell lung cancer.

This clonotype has at least ten counts. This chain joins TRBV5-1 and TRBJ2-7, with 8 bases matching TRBD1. The CDR3 spans 15 residues. Germline CDR1 SGHRS, CDR2 YFSETQ. V lost 4 bases and J lost 0; bases outside the gene matches: 6. The CDR3 DNA is TGCGCCAGCAGCCAGGGGGCAGGGGGCTCCTACGAGCAGTACTTC. This codes for CASSQGAGGSYEQYF.

This clonotype was counted a few times. The junction departs from germline at one end; a sequencing error may be responsible. The CDR3 is CANSFHIQGDAFF. The DNA for the CDR3 is TGTGCCAACAGCTTCCACATACAAGGGGACGCTTTCTTT. The genes are TRBV11-3 and TRBJ1-1, with D perhaps TRBD1 (5 bases). There are 13 residues in the CDR3. Germline V gene lookup returns CDR1 SGHNT and CDR2 YENEEA.

With respect to this clonotype: Since the CDR3 does not end with the conserved phenylalanine or tryptophan, this likely comes from a read error. CDR3: CASSTDRVHGYTL. CDR3 nucleotides: TGCGCCAGCAGCACCGACAGGGTACACGGCTACACCCTC. The chain is built from TRBV5-1 and TRBJ1-2; 7 bases are shared with TRBD1. Looked up from germline, CDR1 is SGHRS and CDR2 is YFSETQ. With V trimmed by 4 bases and J by 8 bases, 8 bases remained unmatched. The CDR3 loop spans 13 amino acids.

The V and J genes are TRBV5-1 and TRBJ2-1; 8 nucleotides agree with TRBD2. Per the germline V gene, CDR1 is SGHRS and CDR2 is YFSETQ. This CDR3 contains 17 residues. In DNA form, the CDR3 reads TGCACCACCAGCGCTGGGGAACGGCTAGCGGGTTACAATGAGCAGTTCTTC. It encodes CTTSAGERLAGYNEQFF.

Concerning this clonotype: Given the absence of the conserved phenylalanine or tryptophan at the CDR3 end, a read error is likely. The limits of the CDR3 on the DNA are not certain, so only TCRdb's listed CDR3 is given. V is TRBV29-1 and J is TRBJ2-3; the table gives TRBD2 as D, unverified against the DNA. Germline V gene lookup returns CDR1 SQVTM and CDR2 ANQGSEA. Including both end residues, the CDR3 is 14 amino acids long. The CDR3 sequence is CSVDSGRSTDTRYV.

On this clonotype itself: At one end, the junction sequence differs from germline, possibly due to a read error. The genes are TRBV4-1 and TRBJ2-2; D is perhaps TRBD1 or TRBD2 (7 bases each). Germline CDR1 and CDR2: MGHRA and YSYEKL. This CDR3 has 14 amino acids. This CDR3 reads CVSCRGGLYRELFF. The CDR3 bases are TGCGTCAGCTGCAGGGGGGGCCTATACCGGGAGCTGTTTTTT.

This clonotype was detected only once. Since no conserved phenylalanine or tryptophan closes the CDR3, a read error is the likely cause. This CDR3 is CASWELAGGGNEQFL. In nucleotides, the CDR3 is TGTGCCAGTTGGGAGTTAGCGGGAGGTGGCAATGAGCAGTTCCTC. This chain links TRBV6-6 with TRBJ2-1; 10 bases map to TRBD2. The V and J ends lost 9 bases and 6 bases, in that order; junction bases with no gene match: 11. CDR3 length: 15 residues. Germline V gives CDR1 MNHNY, CDR2 SVGAGI (reference sequence).

Turning to this clonotype: The junction does not match germline at one end; this may be a read error. The chain joins TRBV12-3 or TRBV12-4 to TRBJ2-1, with D perhaps TRBD2 (6 bases). The CDR3 runs 14 residues. The CDR3 is CASNLAGSADEQFF. CDR3 in DNA: TGTGCCAGCAATTTAGCCGGGAGCGCTGATGAGCAGTTCTTC.

Turning to this clonotype: One end of the junction fails to match germline, which may point to a read error. V is TRBV6-5 and J is TRBJ2-1, with a possible D match to TRBD2 (5 bases). The CDR3 length is 15 residues. Germline V CDR1 and CDR2: MNHEY, SVGAGI. CDR3 in amino acids: CASSYGGSRLNDQFF. The CDR3 region has the DNA TGTGCCAGCAGTTACGGAGGCTCAAGATTGAATGATCAGTTCTTC.

As regards this clonotype: A much larger clone is a single base away; this may be a read error. The chain couples TRBV30 to TRBJ2-7, with D tentatively TRBD1 (5 bases). Between the trimmed V and J ends, which lost 3 bases and 2 bases, there was a span of 14 bases. This CDR3 comprises 14 residues. From germline, CDR1 is GTSNPN and CDR2 SVGIG (reference sequence). CDR3 sequence: CAWRPRTSAYEQYF. Here the CDR3 DNA reads TGTGCCTGGAGACCAAGGACATCTGCCTACGAGCAGTACTTC.

A word on this clonotype: The conserved phenylalanine or tryptophan normally closing the CDR3 is absent here, so this likely arose from a read error. V is TRBV6-1 and J is TRBJ2-1, with D perhaps TRBD2 (6 bases). Germline-derived CDR1 and CDR2 are MNHNS and SASEGT. This CDR3 has 13 residues. As DNA, the CDR3 is TGTGCTGGCAGTCGATCCGGGAGAGAAGAGCAGTTCTCC. This codes for CAGSRSGREEQFS.

Remarks on this clonotype: Germline is not matched at one junction end, which may reflect a read error. The chain has TRBV6-1 and TRBJ2-2; 9 positions agree with TRBD2. Germline V lookup: CDR1 MNHNS, CDR2 SASEGT. The CDR3 is 18 amino acids. CDR3: CASSYSAETSGPGGDLFF. The DNA for the CDR3 is TGTGCCAGCAGTTATTCCGCCGAGACTAGCGGCCCGGGCGGGGACCTGTTTTTT.

The rearrangement uses TRBV6-5 and TRBJ1-3, with D maybe TRBD1 (5 bases). The CDR3 has 15 amino acids. V was trimmed by 7 bases and J by 3 bases, leaving 16 bases between them. Germline CDR1 MNHEY, CDR2 SVGAGI. Here the CDR3 reads CASTSVGPYGNTIYF. CDR3 nucleotides: TGTGCCAGCACCAGCGTGGGACCCTATGGAAACACCATATATTTT.

Worth noting for this clonotype: One end of the junction varies from germline; a read error may be responsible. The rearrangement uses TRBV29-1 and TRBJ2-3; D not resolved. The germline V gene encodes CDR1 SQVTM and CDR2 ANQGSEA. This CDR3 has 12 residues. The CDR3 is CSEISGTDTQYF. The CDR3 DNA is TGCAGCGAAATATCAGGCACAGACACGCAGTATTTT.

A word on this clonotype: This is likely a read error, given that the CDR3 carries no conserved phenylalanine or tryptophan at its end. This rearrangement joins TRBV12-3 or TRBV12-4 to TRBJ2-1, with D possibly called TRBD1 or TRBD2 (5 bases each). The germline V and J ends were trimmed by 9 bases and 7 bases, with 22 bases remaining between them. The CDR3 is 15 residues long. This CDR3 is CASRHRDLEENEQFL. The CDR3 coding sequence is TGTGCCAGTAGGCACCGGGACCTAGAGGAGAATGAGCAGTTCTTA.

The chain uses TRBV6-5 and TRBJ2-2; tentatively, D is TRBD1 (5 bases). The CDR3 totals 15 residues. V shed 6 bases and J shed 12 bases, with 23 bases lying between them. Germline lookup yields CDR1 MNHEY and CDR2 SVGAGI. The CDR3 loop reads CASRTGISNTVKLFF. CDR3 nucleotides: TGTGCCAGCAGAACAGGAATATCGAACACCGTGAAGCTGTTTTTT.

This clonotype was seen just once. The conserved final phenylalanine or tryptophan is absent from the CDR3, which likely points to a read error. The chain employs TRBV4-1 and TRBJ2-2; D possibly corresponds to TRBD2 (5 bases). Germline loops: CDR1 MGHRA, CDR2 YSYEKL. The CDR3 spans 15 residues. In nucleotides, the CDR3 is TGCGCCTGCAGCCGAGGGATGATAAACACCGGGGAGCTGTTTTTA. This gives the protein CACSRGMINTGELFL.

The genes are TRBV20-1 and TRBJ2-5; 7 nucleotides line up with TRBD2. CDR1 is DFQATT, CDR2 SNEGSKA, per germline (reference sequence). The CDR3 is made up of 14 amino acids. CDR3 bases: TGCATTGGTAGACCTGCGGGAGAACCAGAGACCCAGTACTTC. Translated, it gives CIGRPAGEPETQYF.

The chain recombines TRBV6-1 with TRBJ2-3, with D perhaps TRBD2 (6 bases). The length of the CDR3 is 18 residues. In germline, CDR1 is MNHNS, CDR2 SASEGT. Trimming pared 6 bases from V and 11 bases from J, leaving 33 bases between. The CDR3 nucleotides read TGTGCCAGCAGCTCCATAGGGGCGGGACTCTTGGGTTCGGAGCGGCAGTATTTT. Translation: CASSSIGAGLLGSERQYF.

The rearrangement joins TRBV12-3 or TRBV12-4 to TRBJ2-2; 10 positions agree with TRBD2. CDR3 length: 19 residues. In DNA, the CDR3 is TGTGTCAGTAGCCGAAGGAGTTTTCTAGCGGGAGTAGGTACCTGGGAGCTGTTTTTT. Translating gives CVSSRRSFLAGVGTWELFF.

As to this clonotype: The CDR3 carries no conserved terminal phenylalanine or tryptophan, so it likely arises from a read error. The chain couples TRBV5-1 to TRBJ1-1; TRBD1 agrees at 7 bases. Per the germline V gene, CDR1 is SGHRS and CDR2 is YFSETQ. The CDR3 spans 15 residues. The CDR3 region has the DNA TGCGCCGGCAGCTTGCTACAGGGGATGAACACTAAAGCTTTCCTT. Its protein is CAGSLLQGMNTKAFL.

The chain employs TRBV12-3 or TRBV12-4 and TRBJ1-3; D ambiguous. Trimming removed 10 bases from V and 3 bases from J, with 19 bases in between. This CDR3 is built from 15 residues. The CDR3 loop reads CANRKLESYGNTIYF. CDR3 nucleotides: TGTGCCAACAGAAAACTGGAGAGTTATGGAAACACCATATATTTT.

In regard to this clonotype: At one boundary the junction diverges from the germline segment, which might be a read error. The rearrangement links TRBV11-2 to TRBJ2-1; D not resolved. Germline loops: CDR1 SGHAT, CDR2 FQNNGV. The CDR3 sequence is 13 residues long. The CDR3 coding sequence is TGTGCCAGCAGCTTAGAGGGTTTCTGTGTGCAGTTCTTT. It translates to CASSLEGFCVQFF.

A note on this clonotype: One junction end does not reproduce the germline sequence, and a read error may be involved. V usage is TRBV11-2 and J usage is TRBJ2-1; no clear D gene. CDR1 and CDR2 (germline): SGHAT, FQNNGV. This CDR3 comprises 15 residues. The CDR3 nucleotides are TGTATCAGCAGCACCTCTAAGAGGAACTACCATGAGCAGTTCTTC. Translated, it gives CISSTSKRNYHEQFF.

Regarding this clonotype: One end of the junction varies from germline; a read error may be responsible. The chain carries TRBV6-5 and TRBJ2-1; D remains unclear. The CDR3 has 15 amino acids. Germline loops: CDR1 MNHEY, CDR2 SVGAGI. The CDR3: CASSYSGGVSNKHFF. Here the CDR3 DNA reads TGTGCCAGCAGTTACTCTGGTGGAGTGAGTAATAAGCACTTCTTC.